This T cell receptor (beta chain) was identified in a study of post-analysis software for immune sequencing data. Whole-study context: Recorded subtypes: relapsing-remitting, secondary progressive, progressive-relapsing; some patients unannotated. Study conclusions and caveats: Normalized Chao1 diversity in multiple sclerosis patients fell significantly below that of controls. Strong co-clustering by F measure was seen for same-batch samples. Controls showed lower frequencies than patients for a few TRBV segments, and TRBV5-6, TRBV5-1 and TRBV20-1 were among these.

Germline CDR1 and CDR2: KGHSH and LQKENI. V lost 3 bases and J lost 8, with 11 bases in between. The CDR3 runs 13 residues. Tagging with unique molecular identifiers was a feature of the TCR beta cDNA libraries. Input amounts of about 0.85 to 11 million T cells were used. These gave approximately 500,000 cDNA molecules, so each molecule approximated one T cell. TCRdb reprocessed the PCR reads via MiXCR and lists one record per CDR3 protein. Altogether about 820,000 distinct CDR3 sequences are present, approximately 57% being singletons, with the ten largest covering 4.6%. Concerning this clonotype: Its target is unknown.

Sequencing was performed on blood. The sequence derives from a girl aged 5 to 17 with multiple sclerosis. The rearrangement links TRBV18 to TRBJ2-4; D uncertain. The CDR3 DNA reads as TGTGCCAGCTCACCCTTGGATGGGGACATTCAGTACTTC. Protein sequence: CASSPLDGDIQYF.